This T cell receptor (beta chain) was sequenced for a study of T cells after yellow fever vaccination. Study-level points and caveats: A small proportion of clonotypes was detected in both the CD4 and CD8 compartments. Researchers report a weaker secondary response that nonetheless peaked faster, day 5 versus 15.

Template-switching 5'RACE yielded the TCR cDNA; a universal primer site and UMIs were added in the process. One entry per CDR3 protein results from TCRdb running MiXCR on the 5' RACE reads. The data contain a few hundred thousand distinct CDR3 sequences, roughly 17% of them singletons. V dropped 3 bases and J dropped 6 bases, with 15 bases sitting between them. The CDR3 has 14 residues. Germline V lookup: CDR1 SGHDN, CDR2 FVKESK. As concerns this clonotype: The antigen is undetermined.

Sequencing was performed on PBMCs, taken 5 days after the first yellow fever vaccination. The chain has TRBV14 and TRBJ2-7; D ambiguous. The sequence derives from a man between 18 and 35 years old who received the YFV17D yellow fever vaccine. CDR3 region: CASSHRPGSGEQYF. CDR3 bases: TGTGCCAGCAGCCATCGGCCAGGTTCGGGCGAGCAGTACTTC.